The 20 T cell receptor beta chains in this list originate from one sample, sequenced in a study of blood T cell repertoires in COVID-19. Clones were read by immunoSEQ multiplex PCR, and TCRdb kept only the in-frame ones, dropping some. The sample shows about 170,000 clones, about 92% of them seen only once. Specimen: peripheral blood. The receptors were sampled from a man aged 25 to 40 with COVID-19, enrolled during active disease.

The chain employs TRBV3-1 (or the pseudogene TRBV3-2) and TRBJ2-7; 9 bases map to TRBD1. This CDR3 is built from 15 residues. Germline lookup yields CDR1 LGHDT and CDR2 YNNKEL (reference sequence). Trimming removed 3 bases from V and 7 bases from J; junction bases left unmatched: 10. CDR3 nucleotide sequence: TGTGCCAGCAGCCACGCGGGACAGGGAGGATGGGAGCAGTACTTC. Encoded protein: CASSHAGQGGWEQYF.

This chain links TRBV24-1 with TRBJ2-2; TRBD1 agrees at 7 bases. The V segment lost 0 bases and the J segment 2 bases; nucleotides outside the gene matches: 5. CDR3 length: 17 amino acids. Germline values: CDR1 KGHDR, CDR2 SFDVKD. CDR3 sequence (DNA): TGTGCCACCAGTGATTTGCTAGGGACAGATAACACCGGGGAGCTGTTTTTT. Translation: CATSDLLGTDNTGELFF.

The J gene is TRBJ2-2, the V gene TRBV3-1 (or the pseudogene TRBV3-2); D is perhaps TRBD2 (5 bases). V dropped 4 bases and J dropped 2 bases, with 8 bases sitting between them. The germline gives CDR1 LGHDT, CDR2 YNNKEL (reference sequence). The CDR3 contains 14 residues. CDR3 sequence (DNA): TGTGCCAGCAGCCCCGGGGAAAACACCGGGGAGCTGTTTTTT. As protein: CASSPGENTGELFF.

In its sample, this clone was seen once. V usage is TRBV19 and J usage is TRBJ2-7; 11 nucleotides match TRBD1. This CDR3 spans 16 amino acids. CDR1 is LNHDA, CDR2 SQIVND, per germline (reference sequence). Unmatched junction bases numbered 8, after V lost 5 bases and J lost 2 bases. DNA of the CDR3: TGTGCCAGTAGTTATCGCGGGACAGGGGGTCCCTACGAGCAGTACTTC. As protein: CASSYRGTGGPYEQYF.

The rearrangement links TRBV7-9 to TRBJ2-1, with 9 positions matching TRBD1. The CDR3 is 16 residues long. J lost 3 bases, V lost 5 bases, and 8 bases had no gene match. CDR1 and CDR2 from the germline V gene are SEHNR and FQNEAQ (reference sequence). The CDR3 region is CASSHIRTGDYNEQFF. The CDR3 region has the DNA TGTGCCAGCAGCCATATACGGACAGGGGACTACAATGAGCAGTTCTTC.

This chain's CDR3 is CASSQEDRNYEQYF. DNA for the CDR3: TGTGCCAGCAGCCAAGAGGACAGGAACTACGAGCAGTACTTC. This chain links TRBV3-1 (or the pseudogene TRBV3-2) with TRBJ2-7; 7 positions match TRBD1. V gave up 0 bases and J gave up 3 bases; unmatched junction bases: 2. Germline V gene lookup returns CDR1 LGHDT and CDR2 YNNKEL (reference sequence). The CDR3 length is 14 residues.

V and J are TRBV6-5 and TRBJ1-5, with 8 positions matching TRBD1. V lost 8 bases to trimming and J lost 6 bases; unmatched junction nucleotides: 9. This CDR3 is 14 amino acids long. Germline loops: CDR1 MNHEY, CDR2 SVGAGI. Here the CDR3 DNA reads TGTGCCAGCCTCTTCCAGGGGGCGGGTCAGCCCCAGCATTTT. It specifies CASLFQGAGQPQHF.

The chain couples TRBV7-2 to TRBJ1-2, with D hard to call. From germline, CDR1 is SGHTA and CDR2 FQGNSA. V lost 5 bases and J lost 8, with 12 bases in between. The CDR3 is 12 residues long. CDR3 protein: CASSPTGEGYTF. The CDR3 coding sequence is TGTGCCAGCAGCCCTACCGGGGAGGGCTACACCTTC.

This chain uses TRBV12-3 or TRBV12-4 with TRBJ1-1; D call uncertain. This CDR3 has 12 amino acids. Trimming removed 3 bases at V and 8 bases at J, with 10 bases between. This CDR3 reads CASSFRGREAFF. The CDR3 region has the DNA TGTGCCAGCAGTTTCCGGGGTAGGGAAGCTTTCTTT.

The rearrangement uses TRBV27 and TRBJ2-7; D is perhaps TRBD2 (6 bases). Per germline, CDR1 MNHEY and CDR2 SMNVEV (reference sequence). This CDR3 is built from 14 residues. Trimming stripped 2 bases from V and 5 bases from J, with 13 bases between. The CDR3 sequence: CASSLVGTLHEQYF. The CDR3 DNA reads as TGTGCCAGCAGTTTAGTAGGGACTCTACACGAGCAGTACTTC.

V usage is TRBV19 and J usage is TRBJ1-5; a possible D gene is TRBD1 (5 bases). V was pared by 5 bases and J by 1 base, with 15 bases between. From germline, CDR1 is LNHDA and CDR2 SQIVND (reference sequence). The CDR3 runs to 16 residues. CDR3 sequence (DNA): TGTGCCAGTAGTTTGAGCCAGGGTAGGAGCAATCAGCCCCAGCATTTT. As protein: CASSLSQGRSNQPQHF.

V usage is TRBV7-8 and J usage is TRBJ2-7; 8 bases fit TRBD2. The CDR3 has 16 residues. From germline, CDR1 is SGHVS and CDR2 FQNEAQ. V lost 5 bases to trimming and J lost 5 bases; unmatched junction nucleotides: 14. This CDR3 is CASSHRGGPVIHEQYF. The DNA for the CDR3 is TGTGCCAGCAGCCACCGGGGGGGACCCGTTATTCACGAGCAGTACTTC.

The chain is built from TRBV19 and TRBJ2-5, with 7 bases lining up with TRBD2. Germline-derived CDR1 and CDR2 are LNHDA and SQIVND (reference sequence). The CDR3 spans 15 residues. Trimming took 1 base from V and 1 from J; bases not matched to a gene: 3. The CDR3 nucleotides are TGTGCCAGTAGTATAGTAGCGGGCTTCCAAGAGACCCAGTACTTC. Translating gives CASSIVAGFQETQYF.

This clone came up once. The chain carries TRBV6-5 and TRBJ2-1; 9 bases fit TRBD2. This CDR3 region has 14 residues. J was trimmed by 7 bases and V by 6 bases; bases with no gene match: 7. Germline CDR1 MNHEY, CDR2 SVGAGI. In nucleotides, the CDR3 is TGTGCCAGCAGAAGCGGGGGGCCCACGAATGAGCAGTTCTTC. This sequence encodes CASRSGGPTNEQFF.

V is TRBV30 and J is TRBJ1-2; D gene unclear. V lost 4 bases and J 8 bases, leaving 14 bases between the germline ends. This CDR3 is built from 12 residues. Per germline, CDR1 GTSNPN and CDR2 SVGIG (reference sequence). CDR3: CAWKTRFGGYTF. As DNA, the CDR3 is TGTGCCTGGAAAACGCGCTTCGGGGGCTACACCTTC.

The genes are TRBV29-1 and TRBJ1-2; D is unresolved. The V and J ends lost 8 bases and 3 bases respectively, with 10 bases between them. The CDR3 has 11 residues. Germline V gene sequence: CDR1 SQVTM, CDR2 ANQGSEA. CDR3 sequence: CSTGYHYGYTF. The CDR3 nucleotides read TGCAGCACGGGGTATCACTATGGCTACACCTTC.

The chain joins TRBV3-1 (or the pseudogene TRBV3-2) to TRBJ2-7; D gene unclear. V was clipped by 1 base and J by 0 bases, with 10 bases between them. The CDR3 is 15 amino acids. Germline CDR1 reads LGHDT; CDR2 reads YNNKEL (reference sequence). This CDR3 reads CASSQAPGLSYEQYF. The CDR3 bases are TGTGCCAGCAGCCAAGCTCCAGGTCTCTCCTACGAGCAGTACTTC.

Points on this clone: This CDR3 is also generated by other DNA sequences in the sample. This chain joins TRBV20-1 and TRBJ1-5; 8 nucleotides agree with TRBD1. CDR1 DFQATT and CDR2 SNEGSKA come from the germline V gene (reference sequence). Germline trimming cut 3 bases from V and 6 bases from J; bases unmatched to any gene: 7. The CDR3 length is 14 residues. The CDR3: CSASWQGAGQPQHF. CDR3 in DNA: TGCAGTGCTAGTTGGCAGGGGGCAGGTCAGCCCCAGCATTTT.

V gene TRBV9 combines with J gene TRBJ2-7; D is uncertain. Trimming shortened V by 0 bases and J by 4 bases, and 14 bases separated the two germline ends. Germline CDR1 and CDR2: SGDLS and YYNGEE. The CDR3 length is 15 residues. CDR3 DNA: TGTGCCAGCAGCGTAGCTGGTAGAGGAGCTTACGAGCAGTACTTC. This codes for CASSVAGRGAYEQYF.

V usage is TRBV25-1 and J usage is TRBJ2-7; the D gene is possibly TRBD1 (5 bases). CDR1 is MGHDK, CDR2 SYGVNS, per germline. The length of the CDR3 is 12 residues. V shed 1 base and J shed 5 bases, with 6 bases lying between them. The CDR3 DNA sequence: TGTGCCAGCAGTGAATCAGGGCACGAGCAGTACTTC. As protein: CASSESGHEQYF.